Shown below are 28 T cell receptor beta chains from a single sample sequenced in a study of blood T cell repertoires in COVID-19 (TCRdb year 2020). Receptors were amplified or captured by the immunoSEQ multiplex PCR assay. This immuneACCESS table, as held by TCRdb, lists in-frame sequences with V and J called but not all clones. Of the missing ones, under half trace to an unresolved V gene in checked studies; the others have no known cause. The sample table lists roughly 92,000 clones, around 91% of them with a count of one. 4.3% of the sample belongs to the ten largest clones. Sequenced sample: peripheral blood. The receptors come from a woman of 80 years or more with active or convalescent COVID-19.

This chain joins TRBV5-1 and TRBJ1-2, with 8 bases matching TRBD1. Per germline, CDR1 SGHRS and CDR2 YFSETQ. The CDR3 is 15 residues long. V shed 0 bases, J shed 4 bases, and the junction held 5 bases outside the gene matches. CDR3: CASSLVPTGGYGYTF. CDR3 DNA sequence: TGCGCCAGCAGCTTGGTCCCAACAGGGGGCTATGGCTACACCTTC.

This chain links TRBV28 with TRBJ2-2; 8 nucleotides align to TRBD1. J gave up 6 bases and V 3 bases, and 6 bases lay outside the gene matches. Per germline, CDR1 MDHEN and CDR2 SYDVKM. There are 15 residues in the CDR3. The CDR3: CASSFQGAMPGELFF. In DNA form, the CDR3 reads TGTGCCAGCAGTTTTCAGGGGGCAATGCCCGGGGAGCTGTTTTTT.

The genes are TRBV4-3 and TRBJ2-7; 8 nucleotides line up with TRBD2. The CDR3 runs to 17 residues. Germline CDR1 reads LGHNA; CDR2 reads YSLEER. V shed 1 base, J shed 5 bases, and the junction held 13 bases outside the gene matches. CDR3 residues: CASSQGYRAGAADEQYF. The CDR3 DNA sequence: TGCGCCAGCAGCCAAGGATACAGAGCGGGAGCGGCGGACGAGCAGTACTTC.

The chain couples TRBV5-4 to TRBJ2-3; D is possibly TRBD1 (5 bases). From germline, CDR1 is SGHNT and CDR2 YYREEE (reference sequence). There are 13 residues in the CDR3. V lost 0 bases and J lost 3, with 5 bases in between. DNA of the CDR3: TGTGCCAGCAGCTTGGGACAGACAGATACGCAGTATTTT. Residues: CASSLGQTDTQYF.

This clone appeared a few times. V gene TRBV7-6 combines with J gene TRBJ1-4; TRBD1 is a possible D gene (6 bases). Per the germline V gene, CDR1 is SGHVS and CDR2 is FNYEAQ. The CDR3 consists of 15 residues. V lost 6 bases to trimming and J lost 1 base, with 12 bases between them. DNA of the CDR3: TGTGCCAGCAGTACAGGGTTGATAACTAATGAAAAACTGTTTTTT. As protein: CASSTGLITNEKLFF.

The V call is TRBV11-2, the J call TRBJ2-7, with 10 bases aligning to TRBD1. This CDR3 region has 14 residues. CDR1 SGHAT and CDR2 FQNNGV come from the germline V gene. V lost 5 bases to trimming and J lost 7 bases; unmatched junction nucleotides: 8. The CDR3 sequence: CASSPPGQGLEQYF. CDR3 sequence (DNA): TGTGCCAGCAGCCCCCCGGGACAGGGGCTTGAGCAGTACTTC.

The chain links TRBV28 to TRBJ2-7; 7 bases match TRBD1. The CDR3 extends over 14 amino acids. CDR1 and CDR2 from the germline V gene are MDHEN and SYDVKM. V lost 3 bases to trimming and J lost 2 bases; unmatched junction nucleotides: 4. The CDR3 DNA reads TGTGCCAGCAGTTTCATGACAGGGCCCTACGAGCAGTACTTC. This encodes CASSFMTGPYEQYF.

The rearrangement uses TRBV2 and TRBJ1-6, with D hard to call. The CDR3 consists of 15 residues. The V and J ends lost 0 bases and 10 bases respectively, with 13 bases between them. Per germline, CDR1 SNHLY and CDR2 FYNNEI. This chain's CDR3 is CASSEALTESSPLHF. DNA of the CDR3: TGTGCCAGCAGTGAAGCCCTCACCGAGTCGTCACCCCTCCACTTT.

The CDR3 DNA reads as TGCGCCAGCAGTGAGTCGGGAGTCTACGAGCAGTACTTC. Residues: CASSESGVYEQYF. The V gene is TRBV10-1, the J gene TRBJ2-7; perhaps TRBD2 as D (5 bases). The CDR3 has 13 amino acids. The V end lost 0 bases, the J end lost 3 bases, and 6 bases lay between the germline ends. In germline, CDR1 is WNHNN, CDR2 SYGVQD (reference sequence).

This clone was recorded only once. CDR3 sequence reads: CATSRPGTSSSGANVLTF. The CDR3 DNA follows: TGTGCCACCAGCAGGCCCGGGACATCGAGCTCTGGGGCCAACGTCCTGACTTTC. The chain couples TRBV15 to TRBJ2-6, with D possibly matching TRBD1 (6 bases). The CDR3 consists of 18 residues. Germline CDR1 LNHNV, CDR2 YYDKDF (reference sequence). Trimming removed 3 bases at V and 0 bases at J, with 15 bases between.

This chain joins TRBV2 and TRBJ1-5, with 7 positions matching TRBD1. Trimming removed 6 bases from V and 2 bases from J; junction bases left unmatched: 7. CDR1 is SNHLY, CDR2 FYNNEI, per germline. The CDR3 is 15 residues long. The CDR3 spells CASRPDDRGNQPQHF. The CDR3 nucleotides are TGTGCCAGCAGGCCCGATGACAGGGGCAATCAGCCCCAGCATTTT.

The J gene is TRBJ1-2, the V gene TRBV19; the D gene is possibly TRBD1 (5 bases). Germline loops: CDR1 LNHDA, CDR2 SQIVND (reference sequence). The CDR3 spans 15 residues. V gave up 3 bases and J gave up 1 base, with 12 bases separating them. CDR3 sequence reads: CASSIPGGLNYGYTF. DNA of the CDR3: TGTGCCAGTAGTATCCCGGGGGGTCTTAACTATGGCTACACCTTC.

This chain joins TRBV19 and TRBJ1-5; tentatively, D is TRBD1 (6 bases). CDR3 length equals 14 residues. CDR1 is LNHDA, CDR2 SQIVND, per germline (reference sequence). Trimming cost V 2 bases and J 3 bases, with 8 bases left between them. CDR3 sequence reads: CASSIWDTNQPQHF. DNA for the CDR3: TGTGCCAGTAGTATATGGGACACCAATCAGCCCCAGCATTTT.

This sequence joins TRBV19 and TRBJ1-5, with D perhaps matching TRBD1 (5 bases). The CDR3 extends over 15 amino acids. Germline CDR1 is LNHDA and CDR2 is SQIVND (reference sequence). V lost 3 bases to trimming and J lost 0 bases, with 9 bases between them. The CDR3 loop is CASSMGGGSNQPQHF. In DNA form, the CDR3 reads TGTGCCAGTAGTATGGGCGGGGGTAGCAATCAGCCCCAGCATTTT.

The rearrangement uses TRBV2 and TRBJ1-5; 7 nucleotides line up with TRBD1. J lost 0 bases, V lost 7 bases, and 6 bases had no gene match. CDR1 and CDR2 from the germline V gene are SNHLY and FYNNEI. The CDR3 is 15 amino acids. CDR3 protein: CASKTGTPSNQPQHF. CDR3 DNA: TGTGCCAGCAAGACAGGGACGCCTAGCAATCAGCCCCAGCATTTT.

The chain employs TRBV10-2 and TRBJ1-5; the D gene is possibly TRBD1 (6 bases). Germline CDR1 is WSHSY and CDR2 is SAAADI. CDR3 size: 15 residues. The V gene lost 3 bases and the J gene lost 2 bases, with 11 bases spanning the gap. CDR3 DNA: TGCGCCAGCAGTGAAATGTCAGGGGGCAATCAGCCCCAGCATTTT. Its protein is CASSEMSGGNQPQHF.

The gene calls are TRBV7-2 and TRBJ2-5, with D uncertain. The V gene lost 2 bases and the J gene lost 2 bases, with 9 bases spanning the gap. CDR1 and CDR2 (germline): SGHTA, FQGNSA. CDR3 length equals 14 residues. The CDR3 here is CASSLFPFQETQYF. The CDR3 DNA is TGTGCCAGCAGCTTATTCCCGTTTCAAGAGACCCAGTACTTC.

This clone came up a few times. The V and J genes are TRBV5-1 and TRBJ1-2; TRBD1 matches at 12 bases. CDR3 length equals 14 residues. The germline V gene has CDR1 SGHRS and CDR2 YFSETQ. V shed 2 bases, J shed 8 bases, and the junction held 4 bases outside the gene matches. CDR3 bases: TGCGCCAGCAGCTTATCCGGGACAGGGGGCGGCTACACCTTC. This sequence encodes CASSLSGTGGGYTF.

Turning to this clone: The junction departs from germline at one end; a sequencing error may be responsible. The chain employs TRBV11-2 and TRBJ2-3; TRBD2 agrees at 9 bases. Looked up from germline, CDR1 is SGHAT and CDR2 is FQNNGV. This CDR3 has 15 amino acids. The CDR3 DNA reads TGTGCCAGCAGCTTAGCTGGGACTAGCACCGATACGCAGTATTTT. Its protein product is CASSLAGTSTDTQYF.

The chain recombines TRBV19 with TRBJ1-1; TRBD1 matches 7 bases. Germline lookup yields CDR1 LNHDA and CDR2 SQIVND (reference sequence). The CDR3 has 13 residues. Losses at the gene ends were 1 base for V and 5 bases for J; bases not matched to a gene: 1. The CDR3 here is CASSIVRGTEAFF. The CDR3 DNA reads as TGTGCCAGTAGTATAGTCAGGGGGACTGAAGCTTTCTTT.

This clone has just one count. CDR3 loop: CAISEWGGNSYEQYF. In nucleotides, the CDR3 is TGTGCCATCAGTGAGTGGGGAGGGAATTCCTACGAGCAGTACTTC. The chain recombines TRBV10-3 with TRBJ2-7; 7 bases align to TRBD2. Unmatched junction bases numbered 4, after V lost 1 base and J lost 1 base. The CDR3 contains 15 residues. Germline lookup yields CDR1 ENHRY and CDR2 SYGVKD.

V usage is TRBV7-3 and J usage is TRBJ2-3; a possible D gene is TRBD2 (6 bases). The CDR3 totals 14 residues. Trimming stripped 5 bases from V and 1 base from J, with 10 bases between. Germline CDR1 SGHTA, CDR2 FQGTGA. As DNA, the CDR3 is TGTGCCAGCAGCAAAGGGACTCGCACAGATACGCAGTATTTT. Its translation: CASSKGTRTDTQYF.

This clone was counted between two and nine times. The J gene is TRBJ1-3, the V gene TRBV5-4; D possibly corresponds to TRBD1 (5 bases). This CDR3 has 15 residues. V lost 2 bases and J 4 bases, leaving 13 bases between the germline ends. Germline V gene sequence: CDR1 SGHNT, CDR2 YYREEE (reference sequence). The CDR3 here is CASSFGAGPGNTIYF. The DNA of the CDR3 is TGTGCCAGCAGCTTTGGTGCAGGGCCGGGAAACACCATATATTTT. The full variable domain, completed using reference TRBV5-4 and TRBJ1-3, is ETGVTQSPTHLIKTRGQQVTLRCSSQSGHNTVSWYQQALGQGPQFIFQYYREEENGRGNFPPRFSGLQFPNYSSELNVNALELDDSALYLCASSFGAGPGNTIYFGEGSWLTVV.

CDR3 sequence reads: CAISETRESLYNEQFF. In DNA, the CDR3 is TGTGCCATCAGTGAGACCAGGGAATCGCTCTACAATGAGCAGTTCTTC. The chain uses TRBV10-3 and TRBJ2-1, with D possibly matching TRBD1 (5 bases). In germline, CDR1 is ENHRY, CDR2 SYGVKD. V lost 2 bases, J lost 3 bases, and 14 bases lay in between. This CDR3 contains 16 residues.

The CDR3 DNA is TGTGCCAGCAGTTACAGTGGGCCAGGGGATTTCGGCGAGCAGTACTTC. Its translation is CASSYSGPGDFGEQYF. V and J are TRBV6-5 and TRBJ2-7, with D possibly matching TRBD1 (6 bases). Germline V gene data show CDR1 as MNHEY and CDR2 as SVGAGI. The CDR3 has 16 residues. V lost 2 bases, J lost 6 bases, and 20 bases lay in between.

CDR3 DNA: TGTGCCAGCACCACAGGGGGGAATGAAAAACTGTTTTTT. Translating it yields CASTTGGNEKLFF. The chain employs TRBV5-6 and TRBJ1-4, with 8 nucleotides matching TRBD1. Germline CDR1 and CDR2: SGHDT and YYEEEE. Trimming cost V 6 bases and J 5 bases; bases outside gene matches: 3. This CDR3 has 13 amino acids.

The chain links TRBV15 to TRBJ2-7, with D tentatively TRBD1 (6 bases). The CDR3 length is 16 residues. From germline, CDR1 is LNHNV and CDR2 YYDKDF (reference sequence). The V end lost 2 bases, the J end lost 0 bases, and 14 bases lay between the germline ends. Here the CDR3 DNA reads TGTGCCACCAGCAGACGTTCCGGGACACCCTCCTACGAGCAGTACTTC. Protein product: CATSRRSGTPSYEQYF.

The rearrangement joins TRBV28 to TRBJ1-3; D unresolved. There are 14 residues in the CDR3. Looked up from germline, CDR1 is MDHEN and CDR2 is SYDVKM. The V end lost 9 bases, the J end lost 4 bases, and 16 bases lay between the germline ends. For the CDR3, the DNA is TGTGCCAGTGATCCGGGAGGCTCGGGAAACACCATATATTTT. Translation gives CASDPGGSGNTIYF.